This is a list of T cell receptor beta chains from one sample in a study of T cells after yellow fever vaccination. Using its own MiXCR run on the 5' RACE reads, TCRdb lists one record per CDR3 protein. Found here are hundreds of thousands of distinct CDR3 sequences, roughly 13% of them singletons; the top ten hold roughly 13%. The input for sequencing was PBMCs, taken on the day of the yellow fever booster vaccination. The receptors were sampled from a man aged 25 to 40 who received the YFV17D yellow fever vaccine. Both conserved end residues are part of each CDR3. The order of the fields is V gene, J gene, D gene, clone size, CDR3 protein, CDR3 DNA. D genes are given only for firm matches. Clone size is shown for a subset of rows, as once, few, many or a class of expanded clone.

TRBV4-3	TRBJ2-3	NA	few	CASSQGGNQGGDTQYF	TGCGCCAGCAGCCAAGGCGGGAACCAAGGGGGAGATACGCAGTATTTT
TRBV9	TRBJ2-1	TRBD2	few	CASSSAWTSGIYNEQFF	TGTGCCAGCAGCTCCGCTTGGACTAGCGGAATATACAATGAGCAGTTCTTC
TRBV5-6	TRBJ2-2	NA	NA	CASSPGIIGELFF	TGTGCCAGCAGTCCGGGGATCATCGGCGAGCTGTTTTTT
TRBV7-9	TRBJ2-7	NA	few	CASSSPGGQYF	TGTGCCAGCAGCTCCCCGGGCGGGCAGTACTTC
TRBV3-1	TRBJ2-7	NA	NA	CASSLFNRAHEQYF	TGTGCCAGCAGCCTATTTAACAGGGCCCACGAGCAGTACTTC
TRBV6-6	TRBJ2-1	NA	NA	CASRRDKYNEQFF	TGTGCCAGCAGACGGGACAAATACAATGAGCAGTTCTTC
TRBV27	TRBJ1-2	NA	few	CASRPERSRPNYGYTF	TGTGCCAGTAGACCGGAGCGCAGCCGACCTAACTATGGCTACACCTTC
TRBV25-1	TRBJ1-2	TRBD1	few	CASRPTGVVYGYTF	TGTGCCAGCAGACCTACAGGGGTTGTCTATGGCTACACCTTC
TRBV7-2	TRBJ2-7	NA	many	CASSLVRSSYEQYF	TGTGCCAGCAGCTTAGTGAGGTCCTCCTACGAGCAGTACTTC
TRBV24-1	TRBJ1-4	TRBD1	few	CATSDSGGTNEKLFF	TGTGCCACCAGTGATTCAGGGGGGACTAATGAAAAACTGTTTTTT
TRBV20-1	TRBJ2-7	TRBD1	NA	CSASPPGGNGEQYF	TGCAGTGCTAGCCCACCAGGGGGAAATGGCGAGCAGTACTTC
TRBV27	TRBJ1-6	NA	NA	CASRIRYNSPLHF	TGTGCCAGCAGGATACGTTATAATTCACCCCTCCACTTT
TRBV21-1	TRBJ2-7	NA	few	CASSKARSAGNGKSYEQYF	TGTGCCAGCAGCAAAGCTAGATCAGCGGGAAACGGGAAATCCTACGAGCAGTACTTC